This T cell receptor (beta chain) stems from a study of cytomegalovirus exposure and HLA in healthy donors. Study observations and caveats: Reported performance of the classifier showed diagnosis of cytomegalovirus status with high specificity and sensitivity.

The table lists this clone with many counts. What it binds is not known. This CDR3 is also generated by other DNA sequences in the sample. V dropped 2 bases and J dropped 7; count of bases not matched to a gene: 3. Germline assignment: CDR1 SGDLS and CDR2 YYNGEE. CDR3 length equals 13 residues. TCRdb keeps only in-frame clones here, not all; method: immunoSEQ multiplex PCR. Of 150,000 or so clones listed, roughly 90% are singletons. Among the approximately 130 subjects of the validation cohort, separate from the approximately 660-subject first cohort, were the donors. The clonotype comes from a young man in good health and CMV-seropositive. The rearrangement joins TRBV9 to TRBJ1-2; TRBD1 aligns across 9 bases. Input material: PBMCs. DNA for the CDR3: TGTGCCAGCAGCGTGGGACAGGGTTCTGGCTACACCTTC. This translates into CASSVGQGSGYTF.